A selection of T cell receptor beta chains follows, all from one sample in a study of PD-1 blockade in classical Hodgkin lymphoma. Generated by immunoSEQ multiplex PCR, the TCRdb table keeps only in-frame clones and is missing some. The sample has 130,000 to 150,000 clones; around four fifths are singletons. The input for sequencing was peripheral blood mononuclear cells (PBMCs), taken before the second cycle of nivolumab. These receptors all come from a human donor with classical Hodgkin lymphoma. Each CDR3 is given with its conserved first and last residue. D genes are given only for firm matches. Clone size is stated in some rows and not others, as once, few, many or a class when expanded.

TRBV11-1	TRBJ2-7	.	TRBD1	CASSHTTGGSLYEQYF	TGTGCCAGCAGCCATACGACAGGGGGTTCGCTCTACGAGCAGTACTTC
TRBV2	TRBJ2-1	few	.	CASMSYNEQFF	TGTGCCAGCATGTCCTACAATGAGCAGTTCTTC
TRBV4-2	TRBJ1-5	.	.	CASSQDRGYQPQHF	TGTGCCAGCAGCCAAGATCGGGGATATCAGCCCCAGCATTTT
TRBV7-2	TRBJ2-7	.	.	CASSPPTSFEQYF	TGTGCCAGCAGCCCCCCGACTAGTTTCGAGCAGTACTTC
TRBV5-1	TRBJ2-3	.	TRBD2	CASSLAGSGREDTQYF	TGCGCCAGCAGCTTGGCGGGTAGCGGGAGGGAAGATACGCAGTATTTT
TRBV15	TRBJ2-7	.	.	CATSRGGQGVNEQYF	TGTGCCACCAGCAGAGGGGGGCAGGGAGTCAACGAGCAGTACTTC
TRBV7-2	TRBJ1-5	.	.	CASSLNQGPNQPQHF	TGTGCCAGCAGCTTAAATCAGGGGCCCAATCAGCCCCAGCATTTT
TRBV10-3	TRBJ2-3	.	TRBD2	CAISPWTSGGTDTQYF	TGTGCCATCAGCCCATGGACTAGCGGGGGCACAGATACGCAGTATTTT
TRBV5-5	TRBJ1-1	.	.	CASSQVPGQIMNTEAFF	TGTGCCAGCAGCCAAGTCCCGGGCCAGATCATGAACACTGAAGCTTTCTTT
TRBV28	TRBJ1-2	.	.	CASSSPTGRYGYTF	TGTGCCAGCAGTTCGCCGACAGGACGGTATGGCTACACCTTC
TRBV29-1	TRBJ1-2	.	.	CSVGGDGYTF	TGCAGCGTTGGGGGTGATGGCTACACCTTC
TRBV5-1	TRBJ2-7	.	TRBD2	CASSLESSRRASGTIRSSYEQYF	TGCGCCAGCAGCTTAGAATCGTCGAGAAGGGCTAGCGGGACCATTAGGAGCTCCTACGAGCAGTACTTC
TRBV5-1	TRBJ2-7	few	.	CASSLGGYEQYF	TGCGCCAGCAGCTTGGGGGGCTACGAGCAGTACTTC
TRBV6-5	TRBJ2-1	.	TRBD2	CASSRGLVINEQFF	TGTGCCAGCAGTCGGGGACTAGTGATAAATGAGCAGTTCTTC
TRBV28	TRBJ2-3	.	TRBD2	CASSLGLVGTDTQYF	TGTGCCAGCAGTTTAGGACTAGTCGGCACAGATACGCAGTATTTT